This entry lists 30 T cell receptor beta chains sequenced from one sample in a study of radiotherapy plus CTLA-4 blockade in lung cancer. Clones were sequenced by immunoSEQ multiplex PCR, and TCRdb holds only the in-frame ones, with some missing. The sample consists of 65,000 to 95,000 clones, around 86% of them appearing once. Sequences were derived from peripheral blood, sampled from a patient treated with radiotherapy plus ipilimumab. The origin of the receptors is a human donor with non-small cell lung cancer that progressed on radiotherapy plus ipilimumab.

The V call is TRBV27, the J call TRBJ1-2, with D uncertain. V was pared by 6 bases and J by 0 bases, with 8 bases between. Looked up from germline, CDR1 is MNHEY and CDR2 is SMNVEV (reference sequence). The CDR3 has 13 residues. The CDR3 is CASSGRPNYGYTF. Here the CDR3 DNA reads TGTGCCAGCAGCGGCAGGCCTAACTATGGCTACACCTTC.

The rearrangement uses TRBV30 and TRBJ1-4, with a tentative D call TRBD1 (5 bases). V lost 0 bases, J lost 8 bases, and 16 bases lay in between. The CDR3 has 15 residues. Germline values: CDR1 GTSNPN, CDR2 SVGIG (reference sequence). The CDR3: CAWSVRRDVREKLFF. The DNA of the CDR3 is TGTGCCTGGAGTGTACGCCGGGACGTACGAGAAAAACTGTTTTTT.

The CDR3 nucleotides are TGTGCCAGCATAACAGAAACAGGGCCAGATACGCAGTATTTT. As protein: CASITETGPDTQYF. This chain uses TRBV2 with TRBJ2-3; perhaps TRBD1 as D (6 bases). The CDR3 covers 14 residues. V was pared by 7 bases and J by 4 bases, with 15 bases between. CDR1 is SNHLY and CDR2 is FYNNEI in the germline V gene.

This clone is a singleton in its sample. The chain couples TRBV5-1 to TRBJ2-5, with 9 bases lining up with TRBD2. CDR3 size: 14 residues. Unmatched junction bases numbered 6, after V lost 4 bases and J lost 5 bases. CDR1 SGHRS and CDR2 YFSETQ come from the germline V gene. The CDR3: CASSISGSLETQYF. CDR3 bases: TGCGCCAGCAGCATTAGCGGGAGTTTGGAGACCCAGTACTTC.

The chain joins TRBV4-1 to TRBJ1-1; 8 bases align to TRBD1. Germline values: CDR1 MGHRA, CDR2 YSYEKL. The CDR3 is 15 amino acids. V trimming: 4 bases; J trimming: 4 bases; junction bases outside the gene matches: 8. CDR3 coding DNA: TGCGCCAGCAGCCGAGACAGGGGCGCGAGCACTGAAGCTTTCTTT. Translated, it gives CASSRDRGASTEAFF.

This rearrangement joins TRBV4-1 to TRBJ2-7; maybe TRBD2 (5 bases). V dropped 0 bases and J dropped 5 bases, with 14 bases sitting between them. Per the germline V gene, CDR1 is MGHRA and CDR2 is YSYEKL. This CDR3 contains 15 residues. The CDR3 coding sequence is TGCGCCAGCAGCCAAGATCCCCACCGGGGTGACGAGCAGTACTTC. It codes for CASSQDPHRGDEQYF.

CDR3 loop: CASSKGTGSYNEQFF. CDR3 sequence (DNA): TGTGCCAGTAGTAAGGGGACAGGCTCCTACAATGAGCAGTTCTTC. The J gene is TRBJ2-1, the V gene TRBV19; 8 bases match TRBD1. Germline V gives CDR1 LNHDA, CDR2 SQIVND (reference sequence). This CDR3 is 15 amino acids long. Germline trimming cut 4 bases from V and 0 bases from J; bases unmatched to any gene: 2.

This clone was found once. V is TRBV11-2 and J is TRBJ2-7, with a weak D call TRBD2 (6 bases). CDR1 is SGHAT and CDR2 is FQNNGV in the germline V gene. V was trimmed by 5 bases and J by 5 bases, leaving 22 bases between them. CDR3 length: 16 amino acids. Here the CDR3 reads CASSLYGGRPSNEQYF. The DNA for the CDR3 is TGTGCCAGCAGCCTTTACGGAGGGAGACCTTCCAACGAGCAGTACTTC.

The CDR3 reads CASSYPGGSFFDTQYF. The CDR3 DNA is TGCGCCAGCAGCTACCCTGGCGGGAGCTTTTTTGATACGCAGTATTTT. V gene TRBV5-1 combines with J gene TRBJ2-3, with 7 bases identical to TRBD2. CDR3 length equals 16 residues. V shed 3 bases, J shed 6 bases, and the junction held 13 bases outside the gene matches. The germline gives CDR1 SGHRS, CDR2 YFSETQ. Together with reference TRBV5-1 and TRBJ2-3, the CDR3 gives the full variable domain: KAGVTQTPRYLIKTRGQQVTLSCSPISGHRSVSWYQQTPGQGLQFLFEYFSETQRNKGNFPGRFSGRQFSNSRSEMNVSTLELGDSALYLCASSYPGGSFFDTQYFGPGTRLTVL.

The rearrangement links TRBV6-5 to TRBJ1-2; 12 bases match TRBD1. J lost 8 bases, V lost 3 bases, and 10 bases had no gene match. This CDR3 contains 16 residues. Germline V gives CDR1 MNHEY, CDR2 SVGAGI. CDR3 in amino acids: CASSYSRGTGGRGYTF. Written as DNA, the CDR3 is TGTGCCAGCAGTTATTCCCGGGGGACAGGGGGCAGAGGCTACACCTTC.

This sequence joins TRBV19 and TRBJ1-2, with D unresolved. CDR1 is LNHDA, CDR2 SQIVND, per germline (reference sequence). The CDR3 sequence is 14 residues long. The V gene lost 4 bases and the J gene lost 1 base, with 10 bases spanning the gap. The CDR3 coding sequence is TGTGCCAGTAGTAAGGTCAGCGGTAACTATGGCTACACCTTC. This encodes CASSKVSGNYGYTF.

The chain has TRBV28 and TRBJ2-7, with TRBD1 matching 12 bases. The CDR3 extends over 15 amino acids. Germline CDR1 MDHEN, CDR2 SYDVKM. The junction had 13 bases not matched to a gene; V was cut back by 10 bases and J by 6 bases. The CDR3 coding sequence is TGTGCCAAACCTCTCCAGGGACAGGGGGCGATCGAGCAGTACGTC. Amino acids: CAKPLQGQGAIEQYV.

This clone came up once. The CDR3 DNA follows: TGTGCCAGCAGGTGGACAGAAAACCAAGAGACCCAGTACTTC. It codes for CASRWTENQETQYF. The rearrangement links TRBV2 to TRBJ2-5, with D possibly being TRBD1 (6 bases). The V gene lost 6 bases and the J gene lost 0 bases, with 11 bases spanning the gap. This CDR3 contains 14 residues. From germline, CDR1 is SNHLY and CDR2 FYNNEI.

The rearrangement joins TRBV27 to TRBJ1-4, with TRBD1 as a possible D gene (5 bases). Trimming took 6 bases from V and 4 from J, leaving 15 bases between them. Germline V gene data show CDR1 as MNHEY and CDR2 as SMNVEV (reference sequence). This CDR3 has 15 residues. The CDR3 sequence is CASRIGAALNEKLFF. The CDR3 nucleotides are TGTGCCAGCAGGATAGGGGCGGCCCTTAATGAAAAACTGTTTTTT. The variable domain in full, completed from reference TRBV27 and TRBJ1-4, reads EAQVTQNPRYLITVTGKKLTVTCSQNMNHEYMSWYRQDPGLGLRQIYYSMNVEVTDKGDVPEGYKVSRKEKRNFPLILESPSPNQTSLYFCASRIGAALNEKLFFGSGTQLSVL.

The chain combines TRBV19 with TRBJ1-5; no definite D call. Trimming took off 5 bases at V and 5 bases at J, with 19 bases between the two ends. CDR3 length equals 16 residues. Germline V gene sequence: CDR1 LNHDA, CDR2 SQIVND (reference sequence). The CDR3: CASSPGRPGLHQPQHF. CDR3 DNA sequence: TGTGCCAGTAGTCCTGGACGGCCTGGGTTGCATCAGCCCCAGCATTTT.

This rearrangement joins TRBV7-2 to TRBJ1-5, with D possibly being TRBD1 (5 bases). Trimming left V 0 bases short and J 4 bases short, with 10 bases between. The germline CDR1 and CDR2 sequences are SGHTA and FQGNSA. The CDR3 has 15 residues. The CDR3 nucleotides read TGTGCCAGCAGCTTAGCCTTGACAGTTAATCAGCCCCAGCATTTT. Encoded protein: CASSLALTVNQPQHF.

CDR3 DNA: TGTGCCAGCAGCCCCATCTCGATAAACAATGAGCAGTTCTTC. Its protein is CASSPISINNEQFF. The rearrangement joins TRBV27 to TRBJ2-1; D not certain. This CDR3 is built from 14 residues. Germline assignment: CDR1 MNHEY and CDR2 SMNVEV (reference sequence). Trimming cost V 6 bases and J 5 bases, with 14 bases left between them.

The CDR3 reads CASSQVLASGSYEQYF. CDR3 bases: TGTGCCAGCAGCCAGGTTTTAGCTAGCGGGAGTTACGAGCAGTACTTC. This chain connects TRBV4-2 to TRBJ2-7; TRBD2 matches at 10 bases. The CDR3 consists of 16 residues. Germline V gene lookup returns CDR1 LGHNA and CDR2 YNFKEQ. With V trimmed by 3 bases and J by 4 bases, 9 bases remained unmatched.

The gene calls are TRBV27 and TRBJ1-2; D not certain. The CDR3 is 13 residues long. From germline, CDR1 is MNHEY and CDR2 SMNVEV (reference sequence). With 8 bases removed from V and 13 bases from J, the gap between germline ends came to 23 bases. DNA of the CDR3: TGTGCCAGCCTCGACTCCACGGCTTATCTGCTCACCTTC. It translates to CASLDSTAYLLTF.

V is TRBV6-5 and J is TRBJ2-1; D might be TRBD2 (6 bases). V lost 5 bases to trimming and J lost 7 bases, with 18 bases between them. The germline CDR1 and CDR2 sequences are MNHEY and SVGAGI. This CDR3 is 15 amino acids long. The CDR3 nucleotides are TGTGCCAGCAGTAAAATCCCGCTAGCGTCAAATGAGCAGTTCTTC. Its translation: CASSKIPLASNEQFF.

The rearrangement uses TRBV29-1 and TRBJ2-7, with D uncertain. V was pared by 4 bases and J by 2 bases, with 9 bases between. This CDR3 comprises 12 residues. The germline V gene encodes CDR1 SQVTM and CDR2 ANQGSEA. CDR3 DNA sequence: TGCAGCGTTGTAAAAGACCCCTACGAGCAGTACTTC. Protein: CSVVKDPYEQYF.

The gene calls are TRBV21-1 and TRBJ2-2. TRBV21-1 is shown as a pseudogene. The CDR3 loop spans 14 amino acids. CDR3 protein: CASSTPADTGELFF. Written as DNA, the CDR3 is TGTGCCAGCAGCACGCCGGCAGACACCGGGGAGCTGTTTTTT.

The gene calls are TRBV5-1 and TRBJ1-1; D unresolved. Deletions cut 2 bases from V and 0 bases from J, with 5 bases between. The V gene's germline CDR1 is SGHRS and CDR2 YFSETQ. The CDR3 has 13 amino acids. The CDR3 loop is CASSLGMNTEAFF. The CDR3 DNA sequence: TGCGCCAGCAGCTTAGGAATGAACACTGAAGCTTTCTTT.

The chain is built from TRBV2 and TRBJ2-2; D is ambiguous. Trimming left V 3 bases short and J 5 bases short, with 16 bases between. Germline CDR1 reads SNHLY; CDR2 reads FYNNEI. This CDR3 is 16 amino acids long. The DNA of the CDR3 is TGTGCCAGCAGTGATATCTCCGGTTATCTGACCGGGGAGCTGTTTTTT. Translating it yields CASSDISGYLTGELFF.

V is TRBV29-1 and J is TRBJ2-3, with D unresolved. The ends were cut back, 5 bases at V and 6 bases at J, with 18 bases in the middle. This CDR3 has 14 amino acids. Germline V gene lookup returns CDR1 SQVTM and CDR2 ANQGSEA. The CDR3 region has the DNA TGCAGCGTTATCGGGCGTCCGATTGGGGATACGCAGTATTTT. Its translation: CSVIGRPIGDTQYF.

The V call is TRBV7-9, the J call TRBJ2-5, with D possibly being TRBD1 or TRBD2 (5 bases each). Germline-derived CDR1 and CDR2 are SEHNR and FQNEAQ (reference sequence). V was pared by 3 bases and J by 4 bases, with 12 bases between. CDR3 length equals 14 residues. CDR3 protein: CASSLNGASETQYF. CDR3 nucleotide sequence: TGTGCCAGCAGCTTGAACGGGGCCTCAGAGACCCAGTACTTC.

This chain joins TRBV4-2 and TRBJ2-7; D may be TRBD1 (6 bases). The V gene's germline CDR1 is LGHNA and CDR2 YNFKEQ. The CDR3 is 15 amino acids. The V and J ends lost 0 bases and 4 bases respectively, with 13 bases between them. CDR3 residues: CASSQDLRQDYEQYF. The CDR3, as DNA: TGTGCCAGCAGCCAAGATTTGAGACAGGATTACGAGCAGTACTTC.

The V and J genes are TRBV5-1 and TRBJ1-1; 10 bases map to TRBD1. With 5 bases clipped from V and 8 bases from J, the junction kept 9 bases outside the gene matches. CDR3 length: 14 residues. Germline V gene lookup returns CDR1 SGHRS and CDR2 YFSETQ. The CDR3 region has the DNA TGCGCCAGCAGGAACTCGACAGGGGGCGAGGAAGCTTTCTTT. Encoded protein: CASRNSTGGEEAFF.

This clone was found once. The CDR3 reads CASSLDLPGQPQHF. In DNA, the CDR3 is TGTGCCAGCAGCTTAGATCTCCCGGGTCAGCCCCAGCATTTT. The rearrangement uses TRBV11-2 and TRBJ1-5; D gene unclear. Trimming left V 0 bases short and J 6 bases short, with 9 bases between. The CDR3 is made up of 14 amino acids. Germline CDR1 is SGHAT and CDR2 is FQNNGV.

V gene TRBV29-1 combines with J gene TRBJ2-3, with 12 bases identical to TRBD2. The CDR3 runs to 15 residues. The germline V gene encodes CDR1 SQVTM and CDR2 ANQGSEA. Losses at the gene ends were 4 bases for V and 5 bases for J; bases not matched to a gene: 7. CDR3 DNA sequence: TGCAGCGTTGTCGAGACTAGCGGGAGTAAAGATACGCAGTATTTT. Translated, it gives CSVVETSGSKDTQYF.